Given below is one TCR beta chain in context. As yet, its antigen is unknown. Germline-derived CDR1 and CDR2 are SGHTA and FQGNSA. The CDR3 runs 16 residues. V lost 1 base, J lost 5 bases, and 14 bases lay in between. The data are from a study of CD8 T cells in ankylosing spondylitis. Study-wide points: Ankylosing spondylitis blood appeared to be characterized by a TCR beta motif of about eight highly homologous variants.

Making the TCR beta libraries involved quantitative 5'-RACE with molecular barcodes. MiXCR was run by TCRdb on the 5' RACE reads, yielding one entry per CDR3 protein. The sample consists of hundreds of thousands of distinct CDR3 sequences, 20% of them appearing once. This TCR was sampled from a female donor with ankylosing spondylitis or in good health (not recorded which). This chain uses TRBV7-2 with TRBJ2-2; D perhaps matches TRBD2 (5 bases). The sequenced sample consisted of blood, either unsorted or a sorted T cell fraction (not recorded which). Here the CDR3 reads CASSLDRGMVTGELFF. As DNA, the CDR3 is TGTGCCAGCAGCTTAGATCGAGGGATGGTGACCGGGGAGCTGTTTTTT.